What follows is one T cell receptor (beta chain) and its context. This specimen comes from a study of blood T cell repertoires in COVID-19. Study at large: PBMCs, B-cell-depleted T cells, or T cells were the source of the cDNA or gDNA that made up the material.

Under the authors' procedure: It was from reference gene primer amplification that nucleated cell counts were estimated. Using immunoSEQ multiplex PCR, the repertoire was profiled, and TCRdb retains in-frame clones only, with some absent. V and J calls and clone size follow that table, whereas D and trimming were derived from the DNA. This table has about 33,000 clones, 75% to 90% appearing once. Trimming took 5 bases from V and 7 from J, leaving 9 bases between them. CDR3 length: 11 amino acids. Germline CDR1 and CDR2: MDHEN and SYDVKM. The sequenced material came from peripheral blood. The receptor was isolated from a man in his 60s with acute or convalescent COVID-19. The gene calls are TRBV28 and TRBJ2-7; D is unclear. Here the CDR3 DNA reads TGTGCCAGCAGTGGCCCGAGGGAGCAGTACTTC. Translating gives CASSGPREQYF. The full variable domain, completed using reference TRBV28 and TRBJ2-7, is DVKVTQSSRYLVKRTGEKVFLECVQDMDHENMFWYRQDPGLGLRLIYFSYDVKMKEKGDIPEGYSVSREKKERFSLILESASTNQTSMYLCASSGPREQYFGPGTRLTVT.